This T cell receptor (beta chain) is drawn from a study of persistence of HIV-infected CD4 T cells. With regard to this clone: Its antigen is as yet unknown.

CDR3 length: 12 residues. Germline V CDR1 and CDR2: SGHRS, YFSETQ. Trimming cost V 5 bases and J 6 bases, with 11 bases left between them. The stimulus was an HIV-1 Gag 15-mer peptide pool, 0.9 to 1 ug/peptide/mL. Sorted nonresponding memory CD4+ T cells were CD40L-negative, CD69-negative, CD45RO-high. The libraries were made with immunoSEQ version 4 in survey mode. Assay: immunoSEQ multiplex PCR; the TCRdb copy retains only in-frame clones and omits some. The sample has approximately 40,000 clones; more than 75% are singletons. The source was CD4+ T cells sorted from PBMCs after roughly 19-hour stimulation, collected from a patient who received antiretroviral therapy. The receptor was derived from an adult man with HIV who was CMV-seropositive. This rearrangement joins TRBV5-1 to TRBJ1-1; possibly TRBD1 for D (5 bases). Here the CDR3 DNA reads TGCGCCAGCAGGGGGGAGGTCTCTGAAGCTTTCTTT. This gives the protein CASRGEVSEAFF. Filled out from reference TRBV5-1 and TRBJ1-1, the complete variable domain reads KAGVTQTPRYLIKTRGQQVTLSCSPISGHRSVSWYQQTPGQGLQFLFEYFSETQRNKGNFPGRFSGRQFSNSRSEMNVSTLELGDSALYLCASRGEVSEAFFGQGTRLTVV.